These T cell receptor beta chains were read from a single sample in a study of T cell changes during pregnancy in multiple sclerosis. Repertoires were generated with immunoSEQ multiplex PCR, while TCRdb's copy carries only in-frame clones and drops some. Seen here are approximately 58,000 clones, roughly 90% observed once, and the top ten hold roughly 2.6%. The source material was peripheral blood, sampled in the second trimester of pregnancy. The receptor set was obtained from a female donor in good health, enrolled as a control in a pregnancy study. Each CDR3 is given with its conserved first and last residue. The order of the fields is V gene, J gene, CDR3 protein.

v_gene: TRBV2; j_gene: TRBJ2-7; CDR3aa: CASSERDFSSYEQYF
v_gene: TRBV5-1; j_gene: TRBJ2-2; CDR3aa: CASSAQDRGAGELFF
v_gene: TRBV6-5; j_gene: TRBJ2-2; CDR3aa: CASSPGQGSTGELFF
v_gene: TRBV2; j_gene: TRBJ1-2; CDR3aa: CASRMTGNHGYTF
v_gene: TRBV7-2; j_gene: TRBJ1-5; CDR3aa: CASRGQGGQPQHF
v_gene: TRBV25-1; j_gene: TRBJ2-5; CDR3aa: CASGQREGGLETQYF
v_gene: TRBV10-3; j_gene: TRBJ2-7; CDR3aa: CAISESTLAYEQYF
v_gene: TRBV7-2; j_gene: TRBJ2-1; CDR3aa: CASSLWGGGSYNEQFF
v_gene: TRBV27; j_gene: TRBJ2-7; CDR3aa: CASRGLAGGLEQYF
v_gene: TRBV7-9; j_gene: TRBJ2-7; CDR3aa: CASSLARPMIYEQYF
v_gene: TRBV19; j_gene: TRBJ2-1; CDR3aa: CASSRRRQGNRNEQFF
v_gene: TRBV6-5; j_gene: TRBJ1-1; CDR3aa: CASSPLGALTEAFF
v_gene: TRBV6-6; j_gene: TRBJ1-5; CDR3aa: CASSSQQGPNQPQHF
v_gene: TRBV5-1; j_gene: TRBJ2-5; CDR3aa: CASSRGGASNIGTQYF
v_gene: TRBV7-2; j_gene: TRBJ1-2; CDR3aa: CASSLAGQGYGYTF
v_gene: TRBV4-3; j_gene: TRBJ2-7; CDR3aa: CASSRELGLYEQYF
v_gene: TRBV2; j_gene: TRBJ2-1; CDR3aa: CASSGGEQFF
v_gene: TRBV6-1; j_gene: TRBJ2-1; CDR3aa: CASTPVAGGYNEQFF
v_gene: TRBV19; j_gene: TRBJ1-1; CDR3aa: CASSTTGPKNTEAFF
v_gene: TRBV19; j_gene: TRBJ1-2; CDR3aa: CASSILSSRVSYTF
v_gene: TRBV30; j_gene: TRBJ2-5; CDR3aa: CAWSETSGRETQYF
v_gene: TRBV7-8; j_gene: TRBJ2-7; CDR3aa: CASSLVSGDEQYF
v_gene: TRBV19; j_gene: TRBJ1-5; CDR3aa: CASSIGLGTGGARDNQPQHF
v_gene: TRBV15; j_gene: TRBJ2-1; CDR3aa: CATSTRGQGAMDEQFF
v_gene: TRBV18; j_gene: TRBJ2-3; CDR3aa: CASSPPGLARSTDTQYF
v_gene: TRBV10-3; j_gene: TRBJ2-7; CDR3aa: CAISEYYEQYF
v_gene: TRBV5-1; j_gene: TRBJ2-5; CDR3aa: CASSLGLDRQETQYF
v_gene: TRBV10-2; j_gene: TRBJ2-1; CDR3aa: CASNLGRGPNEQFF
v_gene: TRBV19; j_gene: TRBJ2-5; CDR3aa: CASSIDDSQETQYF
v_gene: TRBV29-1; j_gene: TRBJ1-1; CDR3aa: CSVHGQINEAFF
v_gene: TRBV15; j_gene: TRBJ1-2; CDR3aa: CATSAQGGYGYTF
v_gene: TRBV7-9; j_gene: TRBJ2-1; CDR3aa: CASSPRHGRLSYNEQFF
v_gene: TRBV19; j_gene: TRBJ1-1; CDR3aa: CASSIGPTEAFF
v_gene: TRBV7-9; j_gene: TRBJ2-3; CDR3aa: CASSLSGTPDTQYF
v_gene: TRBV28; j_gene: TRBJ1-5; CDR3aa: CASSLLLNQPQHF
v_gene: TRBV10-3; j_gene: TRBJ1-1; CDR3aa: CAISDRALNTEAFF
v_gene: TRBV19; j_gene: TRBJ2-3; CDR3aa: CASSQDRGADTQYF
v_gene: TRBV6-4; j_gene: TRBJ1-1; CDR3aa: CASSDGLGTEAFF